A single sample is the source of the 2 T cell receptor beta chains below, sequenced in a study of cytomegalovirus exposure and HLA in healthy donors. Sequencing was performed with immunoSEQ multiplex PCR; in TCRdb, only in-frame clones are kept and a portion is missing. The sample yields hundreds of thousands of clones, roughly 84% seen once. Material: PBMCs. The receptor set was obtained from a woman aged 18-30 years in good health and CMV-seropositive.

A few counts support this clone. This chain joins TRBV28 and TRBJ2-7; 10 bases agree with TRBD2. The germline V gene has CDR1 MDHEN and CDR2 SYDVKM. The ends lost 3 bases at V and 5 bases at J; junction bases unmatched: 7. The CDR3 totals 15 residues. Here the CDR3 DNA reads TGTGCCAGCAGTTTGGCTAGCGGGGGACGGAACGAGCAGTACTTC. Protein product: CASSLASGGRNEQYF. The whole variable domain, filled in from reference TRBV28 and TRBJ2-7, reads DVKVTQSSRYLVKRTGEKVFLECVQDMDHENMFWYRQDPGLGLRLIYFSYDVKMKEKGDIPEGYSVSREKKERFSLILESASTNQTSMYLCASSLASGGRNEQYFGPGTRLTVT.

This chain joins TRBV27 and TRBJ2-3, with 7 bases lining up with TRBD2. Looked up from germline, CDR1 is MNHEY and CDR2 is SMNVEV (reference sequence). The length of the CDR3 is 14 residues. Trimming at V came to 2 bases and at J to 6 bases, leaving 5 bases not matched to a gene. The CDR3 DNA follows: TGTGCCAGCAGTTTAAGAGCGGGATCCGATACGCAGTATTTT. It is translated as CASSLRAGSDTQYF.